Reported below is one T cell receptor beta chain. These data originate in a study of T cell changes during pregnancy in multiple sclerosis. Assay used: immunoSEQ multiplex PCR; TCRdb lists only in-frame clones, some missing. The sample contains 52,000 or so clones, nearly 95% of which appear only once. The CDR3 spans 15 residues. V gave up 5 bases and J gave up 5 bases, with 17 bases separating them. In germline, CDR1 is LNHDA, CDR2 SQIVND (reference sequence). The sequences come from CD4+ T cells from peripheral blood mononuclear cells, collected in the second trimester of pregnancy. The sequence came from a female donor with multiple sclerosis, enrolled in a pregnancy study. This chain uses TRBV19 with TRBJ2-3, with a tentative D call TRBD1 (6 bases). Here the CDR3 DNA reads TGTGCCAGTAGTCCTCTCCTCCTACAGGGAGATACGCAGTATTTT. The encoded protein is CASSPLLLQGDTQYF.